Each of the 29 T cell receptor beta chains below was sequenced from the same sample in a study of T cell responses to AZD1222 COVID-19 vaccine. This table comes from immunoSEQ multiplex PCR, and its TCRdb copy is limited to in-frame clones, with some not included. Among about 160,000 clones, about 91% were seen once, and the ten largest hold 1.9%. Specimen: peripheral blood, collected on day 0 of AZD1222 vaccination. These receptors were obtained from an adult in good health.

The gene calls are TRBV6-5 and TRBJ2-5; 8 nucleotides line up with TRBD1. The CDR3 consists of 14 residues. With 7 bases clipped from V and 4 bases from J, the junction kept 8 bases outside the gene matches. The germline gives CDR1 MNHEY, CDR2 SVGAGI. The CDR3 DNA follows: TGTGCCAGCAAGGGGACAGGCGGCGGAGAGACCCAGTACTTC. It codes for CASKGTGGGETQYF.

As DNA, the CDR3 is TGTGCCAGCAGTGAAAGAGTTTATGGCTACACCTTC. Translating it yields CASSERVYGYTF. The chain employs TRBV6-1 and TRBJ1-2; D remains ambiguous. V lost 2 bases, J lost 5 bases, and 6 bases lay in between. Looked up from germline, CDR1 is MNHNS and CDR2 is SASEGT. The CDR3 totals 12 residues.

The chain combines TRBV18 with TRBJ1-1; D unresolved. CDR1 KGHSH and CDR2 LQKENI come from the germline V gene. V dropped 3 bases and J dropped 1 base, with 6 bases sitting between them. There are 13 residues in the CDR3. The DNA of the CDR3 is TGTGCCAGCTCACCTATCGGGAACACTGAAGCTTTCTTT. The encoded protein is CASSPIGNTEAFF.

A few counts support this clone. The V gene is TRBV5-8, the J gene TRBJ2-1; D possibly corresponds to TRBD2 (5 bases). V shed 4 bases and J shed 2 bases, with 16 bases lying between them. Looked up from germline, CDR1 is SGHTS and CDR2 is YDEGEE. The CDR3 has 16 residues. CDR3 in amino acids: CASSLRPGNTYNEQFF. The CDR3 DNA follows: TGTGCCAGCAGCCTCAGGCCGGGAAACACCTACAATGAGCAGTTCTTC.

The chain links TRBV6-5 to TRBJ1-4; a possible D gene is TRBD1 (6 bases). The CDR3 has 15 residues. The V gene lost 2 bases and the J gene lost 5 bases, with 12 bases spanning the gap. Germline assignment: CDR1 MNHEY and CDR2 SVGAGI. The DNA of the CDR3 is TGTGCCAGCAGTTACGGGTTAGGGGGAAATGAAAAACTGTTTTTT. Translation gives CASSYGLGGNEKLFF.

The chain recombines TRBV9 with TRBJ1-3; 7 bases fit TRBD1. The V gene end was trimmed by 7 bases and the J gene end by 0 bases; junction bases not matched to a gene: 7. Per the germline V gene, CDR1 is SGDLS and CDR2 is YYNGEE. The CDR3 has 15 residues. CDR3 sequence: CASAPQGISGNTIYF. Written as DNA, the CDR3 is TGTGCCAGCGCGCCACAGGGGATCTCTGGAAACACCATATATTTT.

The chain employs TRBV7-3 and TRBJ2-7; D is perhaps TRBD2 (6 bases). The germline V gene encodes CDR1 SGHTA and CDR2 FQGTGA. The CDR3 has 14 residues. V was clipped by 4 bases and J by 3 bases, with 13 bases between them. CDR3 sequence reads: CASSSIPGVYEQYF. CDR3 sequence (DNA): TGTGCCAGCAGCTCGATTCCGGGAGTCTACGAGCAGTACTTC.

The CDR3 DNA is TGTGCCAGTGGGGGAACATCAGGGTACGAGCAGTACTTC. This encodes CASGGTSGYEQYF. The chain is built from TRBV19 and TRBJ2-7; D may match TRBD1 or TRBD2 (5 bases each). Looked up from germline, CDR1 is LNHDA and CDR2 is SQIVND (reference sequence). Trimming shortened V by 8 bases and J by 4 bases, and 15 bases separated the two germline ends. This CDR3 has 13 amino acids.

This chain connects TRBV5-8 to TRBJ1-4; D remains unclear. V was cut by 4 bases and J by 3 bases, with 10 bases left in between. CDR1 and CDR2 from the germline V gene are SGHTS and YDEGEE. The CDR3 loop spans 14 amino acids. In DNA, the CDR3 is TGTGCCAGCAGCCCCGGGAGGGCTAATGAAAAACTGTTTTTT. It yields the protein CASSPGRANEKLFF.

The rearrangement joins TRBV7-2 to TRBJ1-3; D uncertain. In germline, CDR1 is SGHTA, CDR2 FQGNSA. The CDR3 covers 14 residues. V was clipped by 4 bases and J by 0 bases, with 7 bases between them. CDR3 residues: CASSSTVSGNTIYF. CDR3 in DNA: TGTGCCAGCAGCTCGACGGTCTCTGGAAACACCATATATTTT.

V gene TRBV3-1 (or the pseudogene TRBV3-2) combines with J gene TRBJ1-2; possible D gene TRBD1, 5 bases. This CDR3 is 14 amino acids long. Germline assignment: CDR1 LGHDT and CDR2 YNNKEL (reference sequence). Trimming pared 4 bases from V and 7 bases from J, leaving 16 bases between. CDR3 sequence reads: CASSPAIRGGGYTF. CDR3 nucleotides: TGTGCCAGCAGCCCCGCCATCCGGGGGGGTGGCTACACCTTC.

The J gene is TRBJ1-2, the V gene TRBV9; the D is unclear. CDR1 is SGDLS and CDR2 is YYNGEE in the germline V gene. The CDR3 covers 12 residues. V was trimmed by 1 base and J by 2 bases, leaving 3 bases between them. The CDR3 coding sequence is TGTGCCAGCAGCGTATACAACTATGGCTACACCTTC. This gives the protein CASSVYNYGYTF.

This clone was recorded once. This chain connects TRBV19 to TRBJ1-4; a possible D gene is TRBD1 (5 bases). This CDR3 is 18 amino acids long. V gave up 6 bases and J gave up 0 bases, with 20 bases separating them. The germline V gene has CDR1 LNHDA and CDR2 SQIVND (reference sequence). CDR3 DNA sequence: TGTGCCAGTAGACCTTCCCGACAGCTAAGTACAACTAATGAAAAACTGTTTTTT. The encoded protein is CASRPSRQLSTTNEKLFF.

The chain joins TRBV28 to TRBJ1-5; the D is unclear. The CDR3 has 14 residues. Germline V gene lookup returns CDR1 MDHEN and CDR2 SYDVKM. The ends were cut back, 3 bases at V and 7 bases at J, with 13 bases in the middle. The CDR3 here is CASSFWGQSQPQHF. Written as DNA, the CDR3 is TGTGCCAGCAGTTTCTGGGGTCAGTCCCAGCCCCAGCATTTT.

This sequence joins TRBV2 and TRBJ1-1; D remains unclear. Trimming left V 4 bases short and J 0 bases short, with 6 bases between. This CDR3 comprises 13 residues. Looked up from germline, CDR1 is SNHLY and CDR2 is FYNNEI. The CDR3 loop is CASSGTVNTEAFF. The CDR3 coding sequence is TGTGCCAGCAGTGGCACAGTGAACACTGAAGCTTTCTTT.

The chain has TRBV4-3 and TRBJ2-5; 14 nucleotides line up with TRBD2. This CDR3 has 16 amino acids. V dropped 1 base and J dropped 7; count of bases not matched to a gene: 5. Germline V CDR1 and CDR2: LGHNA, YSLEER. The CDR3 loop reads CASSQGLAGGLGTQYF. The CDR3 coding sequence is TGCGCCAGCAGCCAAGGACTAGCGGGGGGGCTCGGGACCCAGTACTTC.

CDR3 protein: CASSLSVRAYEQYF. CDR3 sequence (DNA): TGTGCCAGCAGCCTCTCCGTGCGAGCCTACGAGCAGTACTTC. The chain recombines TRBV11-2 with TRBJ2-7; D is unresolved. In germline, CDR1 is SGHAT, CDR2 FQNNGV. There are 14 residues in the CDR3. The V end lost 5 bases, the J end lost 2 bases, and 13 bases lay between the germline ends.

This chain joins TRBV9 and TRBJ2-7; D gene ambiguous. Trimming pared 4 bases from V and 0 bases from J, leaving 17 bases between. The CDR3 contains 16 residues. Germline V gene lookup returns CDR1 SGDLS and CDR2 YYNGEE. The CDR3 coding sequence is TGTGCCAGCAGCAAGAGTCCGGGCAAGAGCTCCTACGAGCAGTACTTC. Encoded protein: CASSKSPGKSSYEQYF.

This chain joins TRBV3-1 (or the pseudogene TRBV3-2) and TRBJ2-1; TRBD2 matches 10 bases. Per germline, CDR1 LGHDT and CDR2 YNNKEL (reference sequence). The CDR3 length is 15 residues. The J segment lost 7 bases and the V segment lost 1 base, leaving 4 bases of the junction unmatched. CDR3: CASSQVLAGANEQFF. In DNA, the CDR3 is TGTGCCAGCAGCCAAGTTCTAGCGGGGGCTAATGAGCAGTTCTTC.

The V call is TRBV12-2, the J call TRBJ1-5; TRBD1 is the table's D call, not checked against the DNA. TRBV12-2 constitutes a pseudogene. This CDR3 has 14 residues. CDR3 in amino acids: CASRLGTVGQPQHF. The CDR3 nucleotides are TGTGCAAGTCGCTTAGGAACAGTCGGTCAGCCCCAGCATTTT.

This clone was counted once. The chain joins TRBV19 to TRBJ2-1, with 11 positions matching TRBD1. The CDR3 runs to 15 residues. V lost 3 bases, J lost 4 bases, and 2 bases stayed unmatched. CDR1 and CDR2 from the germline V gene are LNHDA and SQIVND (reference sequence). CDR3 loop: CASSIGQGAYNEQFF. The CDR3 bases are TGTGCCAGTAGTATCGGACAGGGGGCGTACAATGAGCAGTTCTTC.

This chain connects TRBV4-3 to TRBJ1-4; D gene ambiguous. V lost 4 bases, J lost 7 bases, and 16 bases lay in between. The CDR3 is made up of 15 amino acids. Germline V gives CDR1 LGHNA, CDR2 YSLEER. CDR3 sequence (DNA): TGCGCCAGCAGCCTCAACGTAATGGAAGGTGAAAAACTGTTTTTT. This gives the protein CASSLNVMEGEKLFF.

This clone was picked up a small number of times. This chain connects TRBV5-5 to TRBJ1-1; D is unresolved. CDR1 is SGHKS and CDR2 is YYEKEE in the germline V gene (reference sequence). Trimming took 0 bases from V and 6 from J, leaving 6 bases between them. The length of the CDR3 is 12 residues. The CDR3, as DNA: TGTGCCAGCAGCTTGGTTAGGTCTGAAGCTTTCTTT. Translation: CASSLVRSEAFF. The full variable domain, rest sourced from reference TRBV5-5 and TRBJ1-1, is DAGVTQSPTHLIKTRGQQVTLRCSPISGHKSVSWYQQVLGQGPQFIFQYYEKEERGRGNFPDRFSARQFPNYSSELNVNALLLGDSALYLCASSLVRSEAFFGQGTRLTVV.

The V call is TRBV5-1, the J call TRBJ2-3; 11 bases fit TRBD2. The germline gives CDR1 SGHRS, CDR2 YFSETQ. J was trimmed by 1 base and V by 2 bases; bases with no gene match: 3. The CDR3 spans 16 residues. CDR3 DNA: TGCGCCAGCAGCTTATTAGCGGGGGGGCGCACAGATACGCAGTATTTT. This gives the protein CASSLLAGGRTDTQYF.

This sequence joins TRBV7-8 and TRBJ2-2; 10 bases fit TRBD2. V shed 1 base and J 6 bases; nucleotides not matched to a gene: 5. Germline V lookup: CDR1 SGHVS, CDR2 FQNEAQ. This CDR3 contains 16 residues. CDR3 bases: TGTGCCAGCAGCTTAGGGGGAGCGGGAGGGCCCGGGGAGCTGTTTTTT. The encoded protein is CASSLGGAGGPGELFF. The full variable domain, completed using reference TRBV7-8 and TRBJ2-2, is GAGVSQSPRYKVAKRGQDVALRCDPISGHVSLFWYQQALGQGPEFLTYFQNEAQLDKSGLPSDRFFAERPEGSVSTLKIQRTQQEDSAVYLCASSLGGAGGPGELFFGEGSRLTVL.

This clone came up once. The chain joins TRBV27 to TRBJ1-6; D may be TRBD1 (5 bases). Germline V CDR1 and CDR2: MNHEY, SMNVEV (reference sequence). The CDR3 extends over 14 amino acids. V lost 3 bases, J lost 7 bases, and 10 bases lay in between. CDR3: CASSLYRSNSPLHF. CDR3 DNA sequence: TGTGCCAGCAGTTTGTACAGGAGCAATTCACCCCTCCACTTT.

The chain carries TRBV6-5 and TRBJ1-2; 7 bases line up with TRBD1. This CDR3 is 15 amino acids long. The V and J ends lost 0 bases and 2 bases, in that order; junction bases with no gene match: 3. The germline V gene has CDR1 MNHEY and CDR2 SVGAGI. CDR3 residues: CASSYSRGRNYGYTF. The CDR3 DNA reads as TGTGCCAGCAGTTACTCGAGGGGGCGCAACTATGGCTACACCTTC.

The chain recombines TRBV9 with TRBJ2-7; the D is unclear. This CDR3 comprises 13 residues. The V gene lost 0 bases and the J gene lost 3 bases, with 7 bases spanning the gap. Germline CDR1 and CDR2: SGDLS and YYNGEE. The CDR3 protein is CASSVEANYEQYF. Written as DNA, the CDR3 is TGTGCCAGCAGCGTAGAGGCTAACTACGAGCAGTACTTC.

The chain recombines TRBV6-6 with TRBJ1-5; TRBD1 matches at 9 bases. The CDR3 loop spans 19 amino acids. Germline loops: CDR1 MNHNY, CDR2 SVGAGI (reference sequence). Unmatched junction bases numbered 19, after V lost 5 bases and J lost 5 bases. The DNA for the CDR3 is TGTGCCAGCAGTCGCACCGGGACAGGGTTGGGGGGCTACTATCAGCCCCAGCATTTT. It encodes CASSRTGTGLGGYYQPQHF.